Shown below are 14 T cell receptor beta chains from a single sample sequenced in a study of blood T cells in healthy people across ages. The authors ran a second PCR of 7 to 11 cycles using a sample-barcoded 5' primer and a J-beta primer mix. TCRdb reprocessed the 5' RACE reads with MiXCR, giving one entry per CDR3 protein. The sample includes about 1.5 million distinct CDR3 sequences, roughly 43% of them seen just once. The sequenced sample consisted of blood. These receptors were obtained from a woman younger than 35 in good health.

This clonotype has at least ten counts. The chain links TRBV27 to TRBJ2-1; 8 bases agree with TRBD1. V lost 6 bases and J lost 4; bases outside the gene matches: 2. CDR3 size: 13 residues. Germline V gene lookup returns CDR1 MNHEY and CDR2 SMNVEV (reference sequence). The CDR3 reads CASSWDRYNEQFF. The CDR3 nucleotides are TGTGCCAGCAGCTGGGACAGGTACAATGAGCAGTTCTTC.

The chain links TRBV30 to TRBJ2-4; TRBD2 is a possible D gene (7 bases). The V gene's germline CDR1 is GTSNPN and CDR2 SVGIG (reference sequence). The CDR3 loop spans 17 amino acids. Trimming removed 4 bases from V and 2 bases from J, with 21 bases in between. The CDR3 region is CAWNRGGRSRTKNIQYF. The CDR3 DNA is TGTGCCTGGAATCGCGGGGGCCGGTCGAGAACCAAAAACATTCAGTACTTC.

V is TRBV20-1 and J is TRBJ2-3; D is perhaps TRBD1 or TRBD2 (5 bases each). The V and J ends lost 1 base and 1 base respectively, with 9 bases between them. The germline gives CDR1 DFQATT, CDR2 SNEGSKA (reference sequence). The CDR3 extends over 14 amino acids. The CDR3 DNA reads as TGCAGTGCTAGAGGGGGGAGTGGCACAGATACGCAGTATTTT. This gives the protein CSARGGSGTDTQYF.

This clonotype has more than one count but fewer than ten. The gene calls are TRBV6-5 and TRBJ2-1; D gene unclear. Per the germline V gene, CDR1 is MNHEY and CDR2 is SVGAGI. This CDR3 comprises 13 residues. Trimming pared 7 bases from V and 3 bases from J, leaving 10 bases between. CDR3 loop: CASTDTFYNEQFF. The CDR3 coding sequence is TGTGCCAGCACCGATACCTTCTACAATGAGCAGTTCTTC.

The chain links TRBV6-5 to TRBJ2-1, with 8 positions matching TRBD2. Looked up from germline, CDR1 is MNHEY and CDR2 is SVGAGI. The CDR3 totals 18 residues. V was pared by 2 bases and J by 2 bases, with 11 bases of the junction left unmatched. The CDR3: CASSYQPPPGLAYNEQFF. The CDR3 bases are TGTGCCAGCAGTTACCAGCCCCCTCCGGGACTAGCCTACAATGAGCAGTTCTTC.

Points on this clonotype: A read error is possible here, since a much larger clone lies one base away. The V gene is TRBV12-5, the J gene TRBJ2-1, with D unresolved. V shed 4 bases and J shed 7 bases, with 5 bases lying between them. The CDR3 consists of 11 residues. The germline V gene encodes CDR1 LGHNT and CDR2 FRNRAP. CDR3 protein: CASGSVNEQFF. The CDR3 nucleotides read TGTGCTAGTGGTTCGGTAAATGAGCAGTTCTTC.

The rearrangement links TRBV10-3 to TRBJ2-3; 10 nucleotides line up with TRBD2. Germline trimming cut 2 bases from V and 6 bases from J; bases unmatched to any gene: 5. The CDR3 runs 15 residues. CDR1 ENHRY and CDR2 SYGVKD come from the germline V gene. The CDR3 loop reads CAISERTSGSDTQYF. The DNA of the CDR3 is TGTGCCATCAGTGAGCGGACTAGCGGAAGTGATACGCAGTATTTT.

This clonotype was counted a few times. This chain connects TRBV29-1 to TRBJ2-6; no firm D call. CDR1 and CDR2 (germline): SQVTM, ANQGSEA. The V end lost 4 bases, the J end lost 2 bases, and 9 bases lay between the germline ends. The CDR3 covers 14 residues. This CDR3 is CSVVVAAGANVLTF. In DNA form, the CDR3 reads TGCAGCGTTGTGGTGGCGGCTGGGGCCAACGTCCTGACTTTC. Together with reference TRBV29-1 and TRBJ2-6, the CDR3 gives the full variable domain: SAVISQKPSRDICQRGTSLTIQCQVDSQVTMMFWYRQQPGQSLTLIATANQGSEATYESGFVIDKFPISRPNLTFSTLTVSNMSPEDSSIYLCSVVVAAGANVLTFGAGSRLTVL.

This clonotype was seen a few times. V usage is TRBV4-2 and J usage is TRBJ1-4; 10 bases align to TRBD1. Germline CDR1 and CDR2: LGHNA and YNFKEQ. The J segment lost 1 base and the V segment lost 3 bases, leaving 5 bases of the junction unmatched. There are 17 residues in the CDR3. The CDR3 nucleotides are TGTGCCAGCAGCCATATGGGACAGGGGAGAACTAATGAAAAACTGTTTTTT. Protein sequence: CASSHMGQGRTNEKLFF.

This chain uses TRBV12-3 or TRBV12-4 with TRBJ1-3, with D possibly being TRBD1 (6 bases). The CDR3 has 16 amino acids. Deletions cut 3 bases from V and 4 bases from J, with 16 bases between. CDR3 sequence reads: CASSFLRGVLGNTIYF. Written as DNA, the CDR3 is TGTGCCAGCAGTTTCCTCAGGGGTGTTTTAGGAAACACCATATATTTT.

This clonotype was seen more than once but under ten times. The chain uses TRBV15 and TRBJ2-3, with 7 bases identical to TRBD2. V shed 0 bases, J shed 2 bases, and the junction held 2 bases outside the gene matches. Germline V lookup: CDR1 LNHNV, CDR2 YYDKDF (reference sequence). The CDR3 has 15 amino acids. The CDR3 sequence is CATSREAGLTDTQYF. Here the CDR3 DNA reads TGTGCCACCAGCAGAGAAGCGGGACTCACAGATACGCAGTATTTT.

This clonotype was seen only a few times. The chain links TRBV12-3 or TRBV12-4 to TRBJ2-1; possible D gene TRBD2, 7 bases. V was clipped by 2 bases and J by 8 bases, with 22 bases between them. This CDR3 is 17 amino acids long. DNA for the CDR3: TGTGCCAGCAGTTTACTGGCGGGGGCCTCATTAGGGGATGAGCAGTTCTTC. Its protein product is CASSLLAGASLGDEQFF.

In this sample, this clonotype turned up many times. This rearrangement joins TRBV10-3 to TRBJ2-3; D gene ambiguous. V lost 0 bases and J 6 bases, leaving 4 bases between the germline ends. The CDR3 length is 12 residues. In germline, CDR1 is ENHRY, CDR2 SYGVKD. Written as DNA, the CDR3 is TGTGCCATCAGTGAGTCGACGGATACGCAGTATTTT. Encoded protein: CAISESTDTQYF.

The table lists this clonotype with a count of one. V usage is TRBV10-3 and J usage is TRBJ2-5; no reliable D call. With 2 bases removed from V and 5 bases from J, the gap between germline ends came to 12 bases. Germline assignment: CDR1 ENHRY and CDR2 SYGVKD. This CDR3 spans 14 amino acids. The CDR3, as DNA: TGTGCCATCAGTGAGGACGGAAACGAGGAGACCCAGTACTTC. As protein: CAISEDGNEETQYF.